The present T cell receptor beta chain was sequenced within a study of identical twins. This CDR3 region has 16 residues. TCRdb redid the calling of the 5' RACE reads with MiXCR, one entry per CDR3 protein. The data show around 1.7 million distinct CDR3 sequences, roughly 35% seen once. The chain employs TRBV21-1 and TRBJ2-4; TRBD1, as called in the table, went unchecked against the DNA. The DNA end is more similar to TRBJ2-7, so the J call may be wrong. TRBV21-1 is reported as a pseudogene. The receptor's source is a newborn girl in good health. The sequencing sample was made of cord blood. CDR3 bases: TGTGCCAGCAGCAAAGGGGATGGGGGCTTCGGGTACGAGCAGTACTTC. Residues: CASSKGDGGFGYEQYF.